What follows are 7 T cell receptor beta chains derived from one specimen sequenced in a study of cytomegalovirus exposure and HLA in healthy donors. The PCR ran on 60 Vbeta and 13 Jbeta primers. Produced via immunoSEQ multiplex PCR; TCRdb's table is partial and in-frame only. This repertoire shows under 200,000 clones, more than 9.5% found once; its top ten account for about 7.8%. The sample was PBMCs. Receptors were obtained from a man between 50 and 59 years old in good health and CMV-seropositive.

This clone was observed a few times. The chain employs TRBV5-1 and TRBJ2-7; possible D gene TRBD2, 7 bases. Between the trimmed V and J ends, which lost 0 bases and 6 bases, there was a span of 16 bases. The length of the CDR3 is 15 residues. From germline, CDR1 is SGHRS and CDR2 YFSETQ. CDR3 region: CASSLAGGPPGEQYV. The CDR3 region has the DNA TGCGCCAGCAGCTTGGCGGGGGGCCCCCCTGGCGAGCAGTACGTC.

The V and J genes are TRBV29-1 and TRBJ1-1; no reliable D call. There are 15 residues in the CDR3. CDR1 and CDR2 (germline): SQVTM, ANQGSEA. V lost 2 bases and J lost 4, with 17 bases in between. The CDR3 DNA sequence: TGCAGCGTTGAACCGACCCCGCACCCGGGCACTGAAGCTTTCTTT. This encodes CSVEPTPHPGTEAFF.

The chain is built from TRBV4-3 and TRBJ2-2; 7 bases agree with TRBD1. Trimming at V came to 4 bases and at J to 6 bases, leaving 5 bases not matched to a gene. There are 14 residues in the CDR3. Germline loops: CDR1 LGHNA, CDR2 YSLEER. The CDR3, as DNA: TGCGCCAGCAGCCCGACAGGGCCCCCCGGGGAGCTGTTTTTT. Translating gives CASSPTGPPGELFF.

This clone appeared a few times. The gene calls are TRBV5-1 and TRBJ2-7, with D perhaps matching TRBD1 (6 bases). V dropped 4 bases and J dropped 1 base, with 12 bases sitting between them. Germline V gene sequence: CDR1 SGHRS, CDR2 YFSETQ. This CDR3 is 14 amino acids long. CDR3 in DNA: TGCGCCAGCAGCGTCAGGGGTCCTTCCTACGAGCAGTACTTC. It encodes CASSVRGPSYEQYF.

This chain uses TRBV7-8 with TRBJ2-5; D gene unclear. This CDR3 spans 13 amino acids. V shed 0 bases and J shed 2 bases, with 4 bases lying between them. The germline gives CDR1 SGHVS, CDR2 FQNEAQ. The CDR3 reads CASSLATQETQYF. The CDR3 DNA follows: TGTGCCAGCAGCTTAGCTACACAAGAGACCCAGTACTTC.

V and J are TRBV6-1 and TRBJ1-5; D is perhaps TRBD1 (6 bases). Trimming removed 6 bases from V and 7 bases from J, with 16 bases in between. The CDR3 loop spans 14 amino acids. From germline, CDR1 is MNHNS and CDR2 SASEGT. CDR3 sequence reads: CASSRPYRDQPQHF. The CDR3 coding sequence is TGTGCCAGCAGCCGACCTTACAGGGACCAGCCCCAGCATTTT.

The chain combines TRBV7-6 with TRBJ2-1, with 8 bases that match TRBD2. After removal of 5 bases from V and 10 bases from J, the junction contained 4 bases not matched to a gene. Germline CDR1 is SGHVS and CDR2 is FNYEAQ. CDR3 length: 12 amino acids. Here the CDR3 reads CASSLERGEQFF. The CDR3 nucleotides read TGTGCCAGCAGCCTCGAGCGGGGGGAGCAGTTCTTC.